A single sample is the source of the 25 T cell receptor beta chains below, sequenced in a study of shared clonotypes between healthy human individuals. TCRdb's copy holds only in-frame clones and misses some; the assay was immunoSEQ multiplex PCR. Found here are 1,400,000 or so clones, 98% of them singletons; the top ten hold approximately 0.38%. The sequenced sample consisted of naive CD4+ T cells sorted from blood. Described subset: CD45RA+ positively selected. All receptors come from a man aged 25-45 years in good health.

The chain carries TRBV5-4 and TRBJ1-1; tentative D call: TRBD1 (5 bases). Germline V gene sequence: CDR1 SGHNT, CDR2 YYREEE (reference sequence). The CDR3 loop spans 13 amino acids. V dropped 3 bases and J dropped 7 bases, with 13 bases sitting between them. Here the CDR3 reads CASSYQGRDEAFF. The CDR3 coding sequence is TGTGCCAGCAGCTATCAGGGCCGGGATGAAGCTTTCTTT.

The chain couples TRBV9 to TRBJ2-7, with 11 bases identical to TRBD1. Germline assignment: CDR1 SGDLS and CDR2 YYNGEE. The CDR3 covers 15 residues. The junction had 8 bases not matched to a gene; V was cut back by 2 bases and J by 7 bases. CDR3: CASSVTEGQGVEQYF. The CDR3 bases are TGTGCCAGCAGCGTCACGGAGGGACAGGGGGTAGAGCAGTACTTC.

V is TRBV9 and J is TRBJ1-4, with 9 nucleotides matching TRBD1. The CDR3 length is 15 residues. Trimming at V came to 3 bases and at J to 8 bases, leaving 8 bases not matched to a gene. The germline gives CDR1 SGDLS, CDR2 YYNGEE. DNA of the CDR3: TGTGCCAGCAGCGAGGGACAGGGAGGTACAGAAAAACTGTTTTTT. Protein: CASSEGQGGTEKLFF.

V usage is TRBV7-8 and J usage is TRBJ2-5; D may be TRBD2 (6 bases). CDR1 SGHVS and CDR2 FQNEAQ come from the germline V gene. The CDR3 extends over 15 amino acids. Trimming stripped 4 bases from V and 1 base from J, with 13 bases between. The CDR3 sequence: CASSSSWGGQETQYF. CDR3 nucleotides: TGTGCCAGCAGCTCTTCCTGGGGAGGCCAAGAGACCCAGTACTTC.

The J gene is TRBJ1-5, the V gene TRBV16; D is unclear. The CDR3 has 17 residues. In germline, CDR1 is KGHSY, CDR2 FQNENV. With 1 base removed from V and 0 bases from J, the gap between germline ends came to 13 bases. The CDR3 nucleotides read TGTGCCAGCAGCCAATTCTCCCAGCAAGCTAGCAATCAGCCCCAGCATTTT. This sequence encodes CASSQFSQQASNQPQHF.

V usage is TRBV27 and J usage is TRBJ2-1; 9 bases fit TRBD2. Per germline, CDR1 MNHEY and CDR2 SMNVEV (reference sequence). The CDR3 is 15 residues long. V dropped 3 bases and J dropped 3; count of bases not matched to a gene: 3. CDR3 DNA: TGTGCCAGCAGTTTCATAGCGGGAGTCTACAATGAGCAGTTCTTC. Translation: CASSFIAGVYNEQFF.

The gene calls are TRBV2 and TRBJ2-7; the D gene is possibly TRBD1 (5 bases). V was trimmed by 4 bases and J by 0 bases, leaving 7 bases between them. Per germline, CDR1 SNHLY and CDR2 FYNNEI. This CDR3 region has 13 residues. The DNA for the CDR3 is TGTGCCAGCAGTGTCGACAGCTCCTACGAGCAGTACTTC. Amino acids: CASSVDSSYEQYF.

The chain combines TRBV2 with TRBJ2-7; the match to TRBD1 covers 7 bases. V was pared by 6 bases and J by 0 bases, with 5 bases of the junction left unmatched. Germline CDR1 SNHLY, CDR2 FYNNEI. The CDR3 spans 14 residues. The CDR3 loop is CASSAGTVSYEQYF. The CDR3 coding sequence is TGTGCCAGCAGCGCCGGGACAGTCTCCTACGAGCAGTACTTC.

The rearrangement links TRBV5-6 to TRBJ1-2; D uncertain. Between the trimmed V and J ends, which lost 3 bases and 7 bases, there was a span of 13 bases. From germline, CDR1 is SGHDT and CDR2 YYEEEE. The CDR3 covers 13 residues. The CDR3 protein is CASSSIGRLGYTF. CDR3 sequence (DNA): TGTGCCAGCAGCTCGATCGGACGGCTTGGCTACACCTTC.

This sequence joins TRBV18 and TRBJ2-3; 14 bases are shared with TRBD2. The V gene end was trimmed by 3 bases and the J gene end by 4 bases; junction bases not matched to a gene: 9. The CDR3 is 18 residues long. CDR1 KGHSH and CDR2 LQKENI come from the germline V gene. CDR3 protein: CASSPLMTSGRAPDTQYF. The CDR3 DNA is TGTGCCAGCTCACCTCTAATGACTAGCGGGAGGGCACCAGATACGCAGTATTTT.

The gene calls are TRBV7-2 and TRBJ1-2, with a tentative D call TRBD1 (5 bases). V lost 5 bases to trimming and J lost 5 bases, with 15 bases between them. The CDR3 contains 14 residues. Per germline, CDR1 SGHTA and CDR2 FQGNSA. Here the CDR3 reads CASSPPGAAYGYTF. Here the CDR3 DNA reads TGTGCCAGCAGCCCGCCTGGGGCAGCTTATGGCTACACCTTC.

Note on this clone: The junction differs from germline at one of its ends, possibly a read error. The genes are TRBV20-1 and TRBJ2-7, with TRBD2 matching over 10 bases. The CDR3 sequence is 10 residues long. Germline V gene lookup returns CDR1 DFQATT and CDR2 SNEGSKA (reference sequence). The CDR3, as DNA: TGCAGTGCTAGCAGGCTAGCGGGGGACTTC. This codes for CSASRLAGDF.

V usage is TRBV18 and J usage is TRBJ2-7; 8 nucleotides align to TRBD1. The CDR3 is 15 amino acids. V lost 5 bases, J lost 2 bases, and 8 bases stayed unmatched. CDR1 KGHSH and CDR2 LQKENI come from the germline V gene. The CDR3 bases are TGTGCCAGCTCAGAACAACAGGGGGTTACCTACGAGCAGTACTTC. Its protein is CASSEQQGVTYEQYF.

The CDR3 DNA reads TGCGCCAGCAGCAGGAAATTTGCAACTAATGAAAAACTGTTTTTT. This sequence encodes CASSRKFATNEKLFF. The chain links TRBV5-1 to TRBJ1-4; no definite D call. The CDR3 is 15 amino acids. The ends were cut back, 4 bases at V and 0 bases at J, with 10 bases in the middle. Germline values: CDR1 SGHRS, CDR2 YFSETQ.

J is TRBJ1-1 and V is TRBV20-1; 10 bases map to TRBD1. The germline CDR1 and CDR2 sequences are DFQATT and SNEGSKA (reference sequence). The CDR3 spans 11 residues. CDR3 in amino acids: CSPGQGIEAFF. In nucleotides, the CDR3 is TGCAGCCCGGGACAGGGGATTGAAGCTTTCTTT.

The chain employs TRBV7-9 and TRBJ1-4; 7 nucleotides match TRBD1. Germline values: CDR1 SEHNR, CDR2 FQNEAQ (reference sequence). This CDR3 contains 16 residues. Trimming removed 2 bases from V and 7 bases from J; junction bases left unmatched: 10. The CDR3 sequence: CASSLFVPGQAEKLFF. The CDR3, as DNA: TGTGCCAGCAGCTTATTCGTCCCAGGACAGGCTGAAAAACTGTTTTTT.

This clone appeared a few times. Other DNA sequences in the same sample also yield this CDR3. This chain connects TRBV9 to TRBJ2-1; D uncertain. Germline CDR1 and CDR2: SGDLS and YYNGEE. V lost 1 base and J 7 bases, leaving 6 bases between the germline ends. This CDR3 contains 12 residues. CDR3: CASSVSGNEQFF. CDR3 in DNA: TGTGCCAGCAGCGTATCCGGGAATGAGCAGTTCTTC.

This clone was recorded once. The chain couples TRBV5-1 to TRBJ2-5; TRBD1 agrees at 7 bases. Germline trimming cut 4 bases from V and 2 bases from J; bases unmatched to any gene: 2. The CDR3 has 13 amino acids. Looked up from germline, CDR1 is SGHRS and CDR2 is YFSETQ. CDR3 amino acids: CASSDRAQETQYF. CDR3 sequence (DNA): TGCGCCAGCAGCGACAGGGCGCAAGAGACCCAGTACTTC.

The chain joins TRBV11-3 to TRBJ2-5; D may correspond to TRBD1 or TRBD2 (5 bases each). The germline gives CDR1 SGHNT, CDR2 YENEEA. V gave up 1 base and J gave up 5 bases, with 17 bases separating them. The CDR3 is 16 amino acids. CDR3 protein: CASSLADWDRGETQYF. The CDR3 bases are TGTGCCAGCAGCTTAGCCGACTGGGACCGAGGTGAGACCCAGTACTTC. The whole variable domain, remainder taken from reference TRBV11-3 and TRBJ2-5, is EAGVVQSPRYKIIEKKQPVAFWCNPISGHNTLYWYLQNLGQGPELLIRYENEEAVDDSQLPKDRFSAERLKGVDSTLKIQPAELGDSAVYLCASSLADWDRGETQYFGPGTRLLVL.

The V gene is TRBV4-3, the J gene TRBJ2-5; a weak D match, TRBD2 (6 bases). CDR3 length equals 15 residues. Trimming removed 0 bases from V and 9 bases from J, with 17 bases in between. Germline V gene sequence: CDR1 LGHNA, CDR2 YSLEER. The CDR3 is CASSQEPEASGAQYF. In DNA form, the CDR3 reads TGCGCCAGCAGCCAAGAACCTGAAGCCTCGGGGGCCCAGTACTTC.

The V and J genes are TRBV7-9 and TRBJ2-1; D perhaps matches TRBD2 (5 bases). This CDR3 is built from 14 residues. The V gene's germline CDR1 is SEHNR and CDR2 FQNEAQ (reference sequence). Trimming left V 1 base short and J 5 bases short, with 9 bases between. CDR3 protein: CASSLDGLHNEQFF. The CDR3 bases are TGTGCCAGCAGCTTAGACGGACTTCACAATGAGCAGTTCTTC.

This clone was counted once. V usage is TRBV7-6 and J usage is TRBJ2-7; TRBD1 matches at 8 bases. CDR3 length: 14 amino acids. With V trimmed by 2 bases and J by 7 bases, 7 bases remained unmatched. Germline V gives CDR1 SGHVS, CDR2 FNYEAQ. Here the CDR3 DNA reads TGTGCCAGCAGCTTATTGGCAGGGGGCGGGGAGCAGTACTTC. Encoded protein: CASSLLAGGGEQYF.

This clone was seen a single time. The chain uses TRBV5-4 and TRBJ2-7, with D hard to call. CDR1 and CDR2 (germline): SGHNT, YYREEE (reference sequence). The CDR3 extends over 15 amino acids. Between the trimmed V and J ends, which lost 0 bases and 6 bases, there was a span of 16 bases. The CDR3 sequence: CASSLEGPALGEQYF. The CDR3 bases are TGTGCCAGCAGCTTGGAGGGCCCAGCCCTCGGCGAGCAGTACTTC. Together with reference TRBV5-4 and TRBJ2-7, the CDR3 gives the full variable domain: ETGVTQSPTHLIKTRGQQVTLRCSSQSGHNTVSWYQQALGQGPQFIFQYYREEENGRGNFPPRFSGLQFPNYSSELNVNALELDDSALYLCASSLEGPALGEQYFGPGTRLTVT.

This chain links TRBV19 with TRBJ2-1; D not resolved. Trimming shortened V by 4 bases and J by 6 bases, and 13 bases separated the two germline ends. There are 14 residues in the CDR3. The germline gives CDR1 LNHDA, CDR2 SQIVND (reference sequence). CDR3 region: CASSTSINRNEQFF. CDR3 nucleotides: TGTGCCAGTAGTACTAGTATTAATCGCAATGAGCAGTTCTTC.

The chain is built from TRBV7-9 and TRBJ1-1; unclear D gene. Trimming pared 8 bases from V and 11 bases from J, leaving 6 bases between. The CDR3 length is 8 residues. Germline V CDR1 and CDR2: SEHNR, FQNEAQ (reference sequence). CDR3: CASGSAFF. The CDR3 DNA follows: TGTGCCAGCGGGAGCGCTTTCTTT.